These 18 T cell receptor beta chains share one sample of origin, sequenced in a study of cytomegalovirus exposure and HLA in healthy donors. 13 Jbeta primers and 60 Vbeta primers were used for the PCR. TCRdb keeps only in-frame clones here, not all; method: immunoSEQ multiplex PCR. The sample has just over 95,000 clones; around 73% are singletons. The sample taken for sequencing was PBMCs. These receptors all stem from a middle-aged woman in good health and CMV-seropositive.

This sequence joins TRBV11-3 and TRBJ2-1; D remains unclear. Germline V gene sequence: CDR1 SGHNT, CDR2 YENEEA. The CDR3 extends over 14 amino acids. Trimming shortened V by 1 base and J by 7 bases, and 11 bases separated the two germline ends. CDR3 sequence reads: CASSLGRLGNEQFF. The DNA for the CDR3 is TGTGCCAGCAGCTTAGGGCGTCTAGGAAATGAGCAGTTCTTC.

This chain connects TRBV4-2 to TRBJ1-1; tentatively, D is TRBD1 (5 bases). The CDR3 runs 15 residues. Trimming cost V 0 bases and J 5 bases, with 13 bases left between them. Germline loops: CDR1 LGHNA, CDR2 YNFKEQ. The CDR3 DNA reads as TGTGCCAGCAGCCAAGAAGGGCACAGGACAACTGAAGCTTTCTTT. Residues: CASSQEGHRTTEAFF.

This rearrangement joins TRBV5-1 to TRBJ2-5; maybe TRBD1 (5 bases). The DNA end is more similar to TRBJ2-7, so the J call may be wrong. The germline CDR1 and CDR2 sequences are SGHRS and YFSETQ. There are 16 residues in the CDR3. The CDR3 reads CASSWSSAGFLYEQYF. As DNA, the CDR3 is TGCGCCAGCAGCTGGAGCAGCGCAGGGTTCCTGTACGAGCAGTACTTC.

CDR3 bases: TGTGCCAGTAGGCAACAGGGGGCAGGGAACACTGAAGCTTTCTTT. It codes for CASRQQGAGNTEAFF. This rearrangement joins TRBV19 to TRBJ1-1; 9 nucleotides line up with TRBD1. CDR1 is LNHDA and CDR2 is SQIVND in the germline V gene (reference sequence). This CDR3 spans 15 amino acids. The trim removed 6 bases at V and 1 base at J, leaving 6 bases unmatched.

In its sample, this clone was seen a few times. This sequence joins TRBV7-9 and TRBJ1-2; the match to TRBD1 covers 11 bases. CDR1 SEHNR and CDR2 FQNEAQ come from the germline V gene (reference sequence). J was trimmed by 3 bases and V by 5 bases; bases with no gene match: 5. This CDR3 comprises 15 residues. For the CDR3, the DNA is TGTGCCAGCAGCACACTGGACAGGGGGCACTATGGCTACACCTTC. Residues: CASSTLDRGHYGYTF.

The V gene is TRBV5-1, the J gene TRBJ2-2, with D tentatively TRBD2 (5 bases). The V end was cut by 0 bases, the J end by 7 bases, with 19 bases between. Germline V gene data show CDR1 as SGHRS and CDR2 as YFSETQ. The CDR3 length is 17 residues. DNA of the CDR3: TGCGCCAGCAGCTTGGGTGTCTTGGTCGTCGGAGGCGGGGAGCTGTTTTTT. Translating gives CASSLGVLVVGGGELFF. Filled out from reference TRBV5-1 and TRBJ2-2, the complete variable domain reads KAGVTQTPRYLIKTRGQQVTLSCSPISGHRSVSWYQQTPGQGLQFLFEYFSETQRNKGNFPGRFSGRQFSNSRSEMNVSTLELGDSALYLCASSLGVLVVGGGELFFGEGSRLTVL.

The chain's CDR3 is CASSEGGGSSYNEQFF. The CDR3 DNA sequence: TGTGCCAGCAGTGAGGGCGGGGGTAGCTCCTACAATGAGCAGTTCTTC. The chain has TRBV6-4 and TRBJ2-1, with 7 bases fitting TRBD2. CDR1 and CDR2 (germline): MRHNA, SNTAGT. The trim removed 3 bases at V and 0 bases at J, leaving 5 bases unmatched. The CDR3 totals 16 residues.

The chain recombines TRBV28 with TRBJ1-1; D ambiguous. The CDR3 sequence is 12 residues long. The V gene's germline CDR1 is MDHEN and CDR2 SYDVKM. V lost 2 bases and J lost 7, with 8 bases in between. CDR3 bases: TGTGCCAGCAGTTTACGGCAGGTTGAAGCTTTCTTT. Residues: CASSLRQVEAFF.

This clone was counted once. The chain uses TRBV5-5 and TRBJ1-2, with a weak D call TRBD1 (6 bases). The CDR3 is 15 residues long. Germline CDR1 is SGHKS and CDR2 is YYEKEE (reference sequence). V was pared by 2 bases and J by 4 bases, with 15 bases between. CDR3 coding DNA: TGTGCCAGCAGCTTAGGGCCATTAGGGGGCTATGGCTACACCTTC. Translation: CASSLGPLGGYGYTF.

This clone was detected once. The chain has TRBV14 and TRBJ2-3; TRBD2 aligns across 7 bases. From germline, CDR1 is SGHDN and CDR2 FVKESK. Trimming took 0 bases from V and 0 from J; bases not matched to a gene: 6. CDR3 size: 17 residues. As DNA, the CDR3 is TGTGCCAGCAGCCAAGACCGACTAGCATATAGCACAGATACGCAGTATTTT. Amino acid sequence: CASSQDRLAYSTDTQYF.

The chain couples TRBV6-6 to TRBJ1-3; no clear D. The V end lost 4 bases, the J end lost 2 bases, and 6 bases lay between the germline ends. This CDR3 has 13 amino acids. Looked up from germline, CDR1 is MNHNY and CDR2 is SVGAGI (reference sequence). The CDR3: CASSLRAGNTIYF. The CDR3 DNA is TGTGCCAGCAGTTTGAGGGCTGGAAACACCATATATTTT.

The rearrangement links TRBV5-4 to TRBJ2-3; 14 bases align to TRBD2. The trim removed 4 bases at V and 5 bases at J, leaving 9 bases unmatched. Germline V lookup: CDR1 SGHNT, CDR2 YYREEE (reference sequence). There are 17 residues in the CDR3. CDR3 in amino acids: CASSQRLAGGGGDTQYF. CDR3 nucleotide sequence: TGTGCCAGCAGCCAAAGACTAGCGGGAGGGGGTGGAGATACGCAGTATTTT.

The chain recombines TRBV7-9 with TRBJ2-1; TRBD2 aligns across 10 bases. The CDR3 is 18 residues long. After removal of 1 base from V and 5 bases from J, the junction contained 11 bases not matched to a gene. The germline V gene has CDR1 SEHNR and CDR2 FQNEAQ (reference sequence). CDR3 sequence reads: CASSLGPPSGSSHNEQFF. The CDR3 DNA is TGTGCCAGCAGCTTAGGACCCCCTAGCGGGAGCAGCCACAATGAGCAGTTCTTC.

This clone showed up just a few times. V is TRBV7-8 and J is TRBJ1-1; D gene uncertain. Trimming left V 5 bases short and J 3 bases short, with 7 bases between. Germline loops: CDR1 SGHVS, CDR2 FQNEAQ. CDR3 size: 12 residues. CDR3 protein: CASSQLDTEAFF. In DNA form, the CDR3 reads TGTGCCAGCAGCCAATTAGACACTGAAGCTTTCTTT.

This chain uses TRBV15 with TRBJ1-2, with D uncertain. CDR3 length: 13 amino acids. Trimming cost V 0 bases and J 3 bases, with 5 bases left between them. Germline V gene sequence: CDR1 LNHNV, CDR2 YYDKDF (reference sequence). DNA for the CDR3: TGTGCCACCAGCAGAGATATCGACTATGGCTACACCTTC. Translation gives CATSRDIDYGYTF.

The chain uses TRBV6-1 and TRBJ1-2; 11 bases fit TRBD1. The CDR3 has 16 residues. Germline lookup yields CDR1 MNHNS and CDR2 SASEGT. V lost 2 bases and J lost 5; bases outside the gene matches: 7. This chain's CDR3 is CASSETSGTGGYGYTF. CDR3 in DNA: TGTGCCAGCAGTGAAACCTCCGGGACAGGGGGTTATGGCTACACCTTC.

CDR3 bases: TGTGCCTGGAGGCGGCGCGGCCAAAAAAACACTGAAGCTTTCTTT. Translation: CAWRRRGQKNTEAFF. The V gene is TRBV30, the J gene TRBJ1-1; D remains unclear. Germline V gene lookup returns CDR1 GTSNPN and CDR2 SVGIG (reference sequence). Trimming removed 3 bases at V and 2 bases at J, with 16 bases between. CDR3 length equals 15 residues.

This chain connects TRBV4-1 to TRBJ2-3; possibly TRBD2 for D (5 bases). The germline V and J ends were trimmed by 1 base and 4 bases, with 9 bases remaining between them. The length of the CDR3 is 14 residues. CDR1 and CDR2 (germline): MGHRA, YSYEKL. CDR3 nucleotides: TGCGCCAGCAGCCAAGGTACTAGAGCAGATACGCAGTATTTT. It yields the protein CASSQGTRADTQYF.